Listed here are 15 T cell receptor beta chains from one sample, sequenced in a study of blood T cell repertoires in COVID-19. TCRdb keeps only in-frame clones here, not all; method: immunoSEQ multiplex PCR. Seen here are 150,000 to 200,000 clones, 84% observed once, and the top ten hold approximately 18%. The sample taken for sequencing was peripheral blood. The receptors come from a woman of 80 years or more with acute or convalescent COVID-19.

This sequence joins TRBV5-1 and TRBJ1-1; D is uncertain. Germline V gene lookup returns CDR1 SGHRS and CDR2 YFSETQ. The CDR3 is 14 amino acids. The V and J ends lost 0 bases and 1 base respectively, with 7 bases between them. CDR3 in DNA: TGCGCCAGCAGCTTGGCCAGCGAGAACACTGAAGCTTTCTTT. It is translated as CASSLASENTEAFF. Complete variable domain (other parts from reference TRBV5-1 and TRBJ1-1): KAGVTQTPRYLIKTRGQQVTLSCSPISGHRSVSWYQQTPGQGLQFLFEYFSETQRNKGNFPGRFSGRQFSNSRSEMNVSTLELGDSALYLCASSLASENTEAFFGQGTRLTVV.

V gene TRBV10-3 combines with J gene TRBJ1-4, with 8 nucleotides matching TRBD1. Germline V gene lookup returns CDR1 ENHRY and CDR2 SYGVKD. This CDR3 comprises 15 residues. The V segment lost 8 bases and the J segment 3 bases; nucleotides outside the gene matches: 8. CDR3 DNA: TGTGCCATCGGGGCAGGGGGCGCAGCTAATGAAAAACTGTTTTTT. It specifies CAIGAGGAANEKLFF.

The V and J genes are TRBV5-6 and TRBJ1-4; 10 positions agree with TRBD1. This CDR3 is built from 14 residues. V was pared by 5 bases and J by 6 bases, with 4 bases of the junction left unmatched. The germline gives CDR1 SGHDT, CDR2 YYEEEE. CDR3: CASRRQGADEKLFF. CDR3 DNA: TGTGCCAGCAGACGACAGGGGGCCGATGAAAAACTGTTTTTT.

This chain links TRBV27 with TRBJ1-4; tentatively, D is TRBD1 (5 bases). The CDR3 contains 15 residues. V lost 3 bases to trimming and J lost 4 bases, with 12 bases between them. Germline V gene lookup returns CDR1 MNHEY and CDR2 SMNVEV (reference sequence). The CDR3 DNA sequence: TGTGCCAGCAGTTTCGGGGGGATCGGTAATGAAAAACTGTTTTTT. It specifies CASSFGGIGNEKLFF.

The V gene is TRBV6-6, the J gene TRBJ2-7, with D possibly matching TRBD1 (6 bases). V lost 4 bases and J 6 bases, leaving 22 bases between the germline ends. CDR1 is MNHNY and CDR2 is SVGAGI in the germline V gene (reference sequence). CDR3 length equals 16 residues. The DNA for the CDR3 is TGTGCCAGCAGTTCCCCCTCCAACACAGGGACGAGCGAGCAGTACTTC. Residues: CASSSPSNTGTSEQYF.

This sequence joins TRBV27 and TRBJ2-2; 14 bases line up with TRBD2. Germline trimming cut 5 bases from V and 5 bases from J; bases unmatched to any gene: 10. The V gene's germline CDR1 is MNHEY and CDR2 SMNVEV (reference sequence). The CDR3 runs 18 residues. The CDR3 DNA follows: TGTGCCAGCAGTCGCAGACTAGCGGGAGGGTTAGGGACCGGGGAGCTGTTTTTT. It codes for CASSRRLAGGLGTGELFF.

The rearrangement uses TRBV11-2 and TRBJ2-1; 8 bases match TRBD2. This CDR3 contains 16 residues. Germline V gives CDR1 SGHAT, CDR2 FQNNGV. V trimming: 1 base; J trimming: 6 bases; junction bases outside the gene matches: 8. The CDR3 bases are TGTGCCAGCAGCTTAGCCATGAGACTAGCGTCCAATGAGCAGTTCTTC. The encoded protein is CASSLAMRLASNEQFF.

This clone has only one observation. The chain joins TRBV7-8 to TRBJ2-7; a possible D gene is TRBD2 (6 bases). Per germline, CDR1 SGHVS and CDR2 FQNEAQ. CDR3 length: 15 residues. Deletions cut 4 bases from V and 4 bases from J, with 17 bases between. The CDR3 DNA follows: TGTGCCAGCAGCTCACCACCGGAGGGGATTTACGAGCAGTACTTC. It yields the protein CASSSPPEGIYEQYF.

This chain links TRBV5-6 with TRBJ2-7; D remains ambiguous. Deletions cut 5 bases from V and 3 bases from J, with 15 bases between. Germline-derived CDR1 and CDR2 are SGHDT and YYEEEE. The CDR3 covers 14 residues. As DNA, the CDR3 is TGTGCCAGCAGGAGGAGTGGCAGCTTCTACGAGCAGTACTTC. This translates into CASRRSGSFYEQYF.

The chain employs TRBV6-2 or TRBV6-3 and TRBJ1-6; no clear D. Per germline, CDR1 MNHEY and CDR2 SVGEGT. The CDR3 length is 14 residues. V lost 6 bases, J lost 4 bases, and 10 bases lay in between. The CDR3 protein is CASSPGAYNSPLHF. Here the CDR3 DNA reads TGTGCCAGCAGCCCGGGAGCTTATAATTCACCCCTCCACTTT.

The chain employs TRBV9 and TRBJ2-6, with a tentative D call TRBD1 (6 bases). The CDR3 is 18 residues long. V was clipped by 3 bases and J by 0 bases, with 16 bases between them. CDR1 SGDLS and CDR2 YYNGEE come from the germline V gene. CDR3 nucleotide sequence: TGTGCCAGCAGCGCAAGGCAGGGGCTGAGCTCTGGGGCCAACGTCCTGACTTTC. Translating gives CASSARQGLSSGANVLTF.

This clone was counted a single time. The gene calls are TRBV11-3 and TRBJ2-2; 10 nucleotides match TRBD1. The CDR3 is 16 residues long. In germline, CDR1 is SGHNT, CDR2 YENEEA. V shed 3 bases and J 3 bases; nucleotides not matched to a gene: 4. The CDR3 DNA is TGTGCCAGCAGCTTCTCCGGGACAGGGGACACCGGGGAGCTGTTTTTT. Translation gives CASSFSGTGDTGELFF.

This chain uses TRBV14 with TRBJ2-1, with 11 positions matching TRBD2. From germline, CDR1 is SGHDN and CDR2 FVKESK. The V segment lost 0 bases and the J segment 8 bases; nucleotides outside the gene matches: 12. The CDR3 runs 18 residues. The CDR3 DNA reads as TGTGCCAGCAGCCAAGATCTGGGGCTAGCGGGGGGCTTGGATGAGCAGTTCTTC. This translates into CASSQDLGLAGGLDEQFF.

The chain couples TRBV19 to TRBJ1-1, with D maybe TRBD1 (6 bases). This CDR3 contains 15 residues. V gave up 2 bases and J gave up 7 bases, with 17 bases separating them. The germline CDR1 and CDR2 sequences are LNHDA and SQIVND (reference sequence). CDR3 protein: CASSIISAGAIEAFF. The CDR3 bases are TGTGCCAGTAGTATAATTTCGGCAGGGGCGATTGAAGCTTTCTTT.

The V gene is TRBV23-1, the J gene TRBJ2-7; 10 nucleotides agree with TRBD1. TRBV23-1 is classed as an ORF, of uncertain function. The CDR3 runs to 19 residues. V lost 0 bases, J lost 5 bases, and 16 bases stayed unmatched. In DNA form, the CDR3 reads TGCGCCAGCAGTCAATCAGGGGGTGACAGGGGGCGAGGTCCCCACGAGCAGTACTTC. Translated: CASSQSGGDRGRGPHEQYF.